This TCR beta chain came from a study of T cell responses to AZD1222 COVID-19 vaccine. General study points: Repertoires were obtained only post-peak T cell response. Spike-specific TCR breadth and depth were elevated following two AZD1222 doses. The donor group comprised mostly white British people and more females; the analysis possibly underestimated clonal diversity. Of spike-specific TCRs, nearly half reportedly target regions left unmutated in variants.

The V gene end was trimmed by 1 base and the J gene end by 4 bases; junction bases not matched to a gene: 3. From germline, CDR1 is SGHDT and CDR2 YYEEEE. This CDR3 has 16 amino acids. Turning to this clone: The antigen remains unidentified.

Here immunoSEQ multiplex PCR was the method, and the copy in TCRdb shows in-frame clones only, minus some. The data hold 120,000 to 150,000 clones, with approximately 93% observed a single time. Sequenced material: peripheral blood, taken on day 0 of MenACWY control vaccination. This rearrangement joins TRBV5-6 to TRBJ2-2; 11 positions agree with TRBD1. The sequence was obtained from an adult in good health. CDR3 nucleotides: TGTGCCAGCAGCTTGTTAGGGACAGGGGGCACCGGGGAGCTGTTTTTT. Translated: CASSLLGTGGTGELFF.